Listed below are T cell receptor beta chains from one sample, sequenced in a study of molecular identifiers for immune sequencing clone quantification. TCRdb re-derived calls from the PCR reads in MiXCR, one entry per CDR3 protein. The table shows some 97,000 distinct CDR3 sequences, with about 35% occurring only once. Specimen: naive CD8+ T cells from blood, with Jurkat cell RNA spiked in. The receptors originated from a human donor in good health. Some libraries in this study had Jurkat cell RNA spiked in. Each CDR3 is given with its conserved first and last residue. A D gene is named only where the DNA matches it firmly. Rows give clone size only sometimes, using once, few, many, or a class for an expanded clone.

j_gene: TRBJ2-7
abundance: few
v_gene: TRBV29-1
d_gene: -
CDR3aa: CSVYRDYEQYF
CDR3nt: TGCAGCGTTTACAGGGACTACGAGCAGTACTTC

j_gene: TRBJ1-5
abundance: many
v_gene: TRBV7-9
d_gene: -
CDR3aa: CASTLKGTSDNQPQHF
CDR3nt: TGTGCCAGCACCCTAAAGGGGACCTCGGATAATCAGCCCCAGCATTTT

j_gene: TRBJ2-3
abundance: -
v_gene: TRBV4-2
d_gene: -
CDR3aa: CASSLGQLADTQYF
CDR3nt: TGTGCCAGCAGCCTAGGTCAACTCGCAGATACGCAGTATTTT

j_gene: TRBJ2-2
abundance: few
v_gene: TRBV28
d_gene: -
CDR3aa: CASSFGYAPGELFF
CDR3nt: TGTGCCAGCAGTTTCGGGTATGCCCCCGGGGAGCTGTTTTTT

j_gene: TRBJ2-7
abundance: many
v_gene: TRBV28
d_gene: TRBD1
CDR3aa: CASSTFIRTRGYYEQYF
CDR3nt: TGTGCCAGCAGTACATTTATCCGGACCAGGGGGTACTACGAGCAGTACTTC

j_gene: TRBJ2-7
abundance: -
v_gene: TRBV4-3
d_gene: -
CDR3aa: CASSQDVQGYEQYF
CDR3nt: TGCGCCAGCAGCCAAGATGTTCAGGGGTACGAGCAGTACTTC

j_gene: TRBJ2-3
abundance: -
v_gene: TRBV28
d_gene: TRBD1
CDR3aa: CASSPTGQGGDTQYF
CDR3nt: TGTGCCAGCAGTCCCACGGGACAGGGGGGGGATACGCAGTATTTT

j_gene: TRBJ2-1
abundance: -
v_gene: TRBV6-2/TRBV6-3
d_gene: -
CDR3aa: CASSSPGEAWGDEQFF
CDR3nt: TGTGCCAGCAGTTCCCCGGGTGAAGCCTGGGGGGATGAGCAGTTCTTC

j_gene: TRBJ2-7
abundance: many
v_gene: TRBV2
d_gene: -
CDR3aa: CASLKTTSEQYF
CDR3nt: TGTGCCAGCCTTAAGACGACCTCTGAGCAGTACTTC

j_gene: TRBJ1-5
abundance: many
v_gene: TRBV12-3/TRBV12-4
d_gene: -
CDR3aa: CASSVTVYEPQHF
CDR3nt: TGTGCCAGCAGTGTGACAGTTTACGAGCCCCAGCATTTT

j_gene: TRBJ2-3
abundance: -
v_gene: TRBV28
d_gene: -
CDR3aa: CASSSVGWRRKDTQYF
CDR3nt: TGTGCCAGCAGTTCAGTCGGTTGGAGACGGAAAGATACGCAGTATTTT

j_gene: TRBJ2-7
abundance: many
v_gene: TRBV28
d_gene: -
CDR3aa: CASSLEQAGIYEQYF
CDR3nt: TGTGCCAGCAGTTTAGAGCAGGCAGGGATCTACGAGCAGTACTTC